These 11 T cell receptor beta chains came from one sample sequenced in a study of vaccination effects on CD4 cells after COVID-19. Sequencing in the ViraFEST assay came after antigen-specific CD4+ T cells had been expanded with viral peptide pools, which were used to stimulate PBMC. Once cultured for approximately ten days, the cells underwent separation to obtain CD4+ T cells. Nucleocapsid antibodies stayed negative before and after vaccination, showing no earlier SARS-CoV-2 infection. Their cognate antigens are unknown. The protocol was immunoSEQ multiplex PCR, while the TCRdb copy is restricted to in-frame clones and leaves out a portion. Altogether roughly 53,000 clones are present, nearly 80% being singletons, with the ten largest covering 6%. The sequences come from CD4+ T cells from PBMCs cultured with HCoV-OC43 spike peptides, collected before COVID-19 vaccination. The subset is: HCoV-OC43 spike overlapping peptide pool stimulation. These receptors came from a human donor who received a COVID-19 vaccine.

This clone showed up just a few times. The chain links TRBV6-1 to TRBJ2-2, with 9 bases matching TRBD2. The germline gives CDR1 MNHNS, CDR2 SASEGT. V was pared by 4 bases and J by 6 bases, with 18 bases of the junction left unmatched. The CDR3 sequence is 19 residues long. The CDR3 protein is CASSVRLRAGGKVAGELFF. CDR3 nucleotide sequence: TGTGCCAGCAGTGTCCGACTTAGAGCGGGGGGAAAAGTTGCCGGGGAGCTGTTTTTT.

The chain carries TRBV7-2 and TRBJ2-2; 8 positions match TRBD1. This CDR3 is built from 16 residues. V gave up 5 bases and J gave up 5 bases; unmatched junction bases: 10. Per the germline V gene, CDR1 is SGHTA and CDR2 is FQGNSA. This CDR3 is CASSPGGRGHTGELFF. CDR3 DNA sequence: TGTGCCAGCAGCCCAGGGGGCCGGGGACATACCGGGGAGCTGTTTTTT.

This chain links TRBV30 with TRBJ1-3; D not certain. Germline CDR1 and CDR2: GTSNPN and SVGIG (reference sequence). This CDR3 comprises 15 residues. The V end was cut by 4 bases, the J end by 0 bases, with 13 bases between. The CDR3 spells CAWTPRGISGNTIYF. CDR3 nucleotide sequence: TGTGCCTGGACCCCGCGGGGTATCTCTGGAAACACCATATATTTT.

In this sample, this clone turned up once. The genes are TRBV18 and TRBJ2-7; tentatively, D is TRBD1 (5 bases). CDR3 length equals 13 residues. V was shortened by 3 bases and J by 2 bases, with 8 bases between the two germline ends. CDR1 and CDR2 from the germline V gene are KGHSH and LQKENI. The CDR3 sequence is CASSPQGAYEQYV. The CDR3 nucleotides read TGTGCCAGCTCACCCCAGGGTGCCTACGAGCAGTACGTC.

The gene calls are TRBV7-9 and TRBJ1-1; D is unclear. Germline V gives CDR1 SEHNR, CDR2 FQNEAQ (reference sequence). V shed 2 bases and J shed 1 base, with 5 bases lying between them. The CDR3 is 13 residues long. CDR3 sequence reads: CASSLSGNTEAFF. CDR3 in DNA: TGTGCCAGCAGCTTATCCGGGAACACTGAAGCTTTCTTT.

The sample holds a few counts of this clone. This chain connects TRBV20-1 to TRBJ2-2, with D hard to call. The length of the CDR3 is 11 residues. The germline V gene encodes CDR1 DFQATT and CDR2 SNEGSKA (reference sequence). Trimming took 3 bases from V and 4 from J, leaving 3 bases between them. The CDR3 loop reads CSASRTGELFF. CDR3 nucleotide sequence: TGCAGTGCTAGTCGCACCGGGGAGCTGTTTTTT.

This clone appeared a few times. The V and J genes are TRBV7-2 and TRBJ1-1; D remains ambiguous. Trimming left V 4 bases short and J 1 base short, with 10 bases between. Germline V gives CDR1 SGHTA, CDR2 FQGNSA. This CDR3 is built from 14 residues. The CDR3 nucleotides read TGTGCCAGCAGCTCGTTCTTATCGAACACTGAAGCTTTCTTT. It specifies CASSSFLSNTEAFF.

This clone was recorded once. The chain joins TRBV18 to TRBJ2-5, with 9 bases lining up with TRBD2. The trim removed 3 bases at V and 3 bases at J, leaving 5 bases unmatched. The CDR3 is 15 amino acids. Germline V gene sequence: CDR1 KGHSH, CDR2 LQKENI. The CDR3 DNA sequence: TGTGCCAGCTCACCCCGCGGCGGGGGGGAAGAGACCCAGTACTTC. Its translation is CASSPRGGGEETQYF.

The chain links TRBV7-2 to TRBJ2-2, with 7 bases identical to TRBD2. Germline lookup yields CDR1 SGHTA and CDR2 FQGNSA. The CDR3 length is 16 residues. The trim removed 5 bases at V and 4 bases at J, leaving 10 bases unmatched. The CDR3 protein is CASSTQAGFGTGELFF. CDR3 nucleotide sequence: TGTGCCAGCAGCACACAAGCGGGGTTTGGCACCGGGGAGCTGTTTTTT.

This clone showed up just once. The CDR3: CASSFGGSFSGANVLTF. The CDR3 DNA reads TGTGCCAGCAGCTTCGGGGGTTCATTCTCTGGGGCCAACGTCCTGACTTTC. The chain joins TRBV7-8 to TRBJ2-6; a possible D gene is TRBD2 (6 bases). The CDR3 has 17 amino acids. Germline lookup yields CDR1 SGHVS and CDR2 FQNEAQ. Trimming stripped 3 bases from V and 0 bases from J, with 12 bases between.

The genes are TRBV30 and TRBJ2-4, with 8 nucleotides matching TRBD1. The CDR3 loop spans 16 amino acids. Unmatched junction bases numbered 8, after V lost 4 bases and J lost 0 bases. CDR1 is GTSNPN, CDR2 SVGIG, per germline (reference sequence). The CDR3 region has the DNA TGTGCCTGGACCCCAGGACAGGGCCTAGCCAAAAACATTCAGTACTTC. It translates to CAWTPGQGLAKNIQYF.